This TCR beta chain was captured by sequencing in a study of CD8 T cells in ankylosing spondylitis. The CDR3 has 16 amino acids. Losses at the gene ends were 5 bases for V and 5 bases for J; bases not matched to a gene: 8. Germline V gene sequence: CDR1 SGHRS, CDR2 YFSETQ. This clonotype was counted ten times or more. TCRdb re-derived calls from the 5' RACE reads in MiXCR, one entry per CDR3 protein. The sample records 150,000 to 200,000 distinct CDR3 sequences, around 20% being singletons. V is TRBV5-1 and J is TRBJ2-2, with 11 positions matching TRBD2. The specimen sequenced was blood, either unsorted or a sorted T cell fraction (not recorded which). The clonotype comes from a male donor with ankylosing spondylitis or in good health (not recorded which). The CDR3 sequence: CASSPTSGSLTGELFF. As DNA, the CDR3 is TGCGCCAGCAGTCCCACTAGCGGGAGCCTTACCGGGGAGCTGTTTTTT.